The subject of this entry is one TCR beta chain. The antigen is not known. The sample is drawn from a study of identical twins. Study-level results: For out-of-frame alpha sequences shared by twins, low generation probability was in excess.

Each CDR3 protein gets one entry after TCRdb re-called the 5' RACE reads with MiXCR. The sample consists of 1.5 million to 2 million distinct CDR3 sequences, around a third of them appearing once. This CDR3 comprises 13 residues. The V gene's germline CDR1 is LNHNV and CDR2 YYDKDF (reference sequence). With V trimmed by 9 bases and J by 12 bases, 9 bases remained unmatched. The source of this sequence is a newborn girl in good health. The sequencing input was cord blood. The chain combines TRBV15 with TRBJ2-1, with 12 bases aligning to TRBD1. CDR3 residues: CATGQGAIKGQFF. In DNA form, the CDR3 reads TGTGCCACGGGACAGGGGGCAATAAAGGGGCAGTTCTTC. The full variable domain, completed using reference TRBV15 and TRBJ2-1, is DAMVIQNPRYQVTQFGKPVTLSCSQTLNHNVMYWYQQKSSQAPKLLFHYYDKDFNNEADTPDNFQSRRPNTSFCFLDIRSPGLGDTAMYLCATGQGAIKGQFFGPGTRLTVL.